These 25 T cell receptor beta chains originate from one sample sequenced in a study of spatial heterogeneity in lung cancer. Each CDR3 protein is one row after TCRdb ran MiXCR on the 5' RACE reads. The sample comprises roughly 19,000 distinct CDR3 sequences, about 6.1% of which are singletons, and approximately 10% rests with the top ten. Study-level findings and limits: Expanded alpha and beta TCR counts within tumors tracked tumor mutation counts.

Antigen specificity for these receptors is unknown. Time point described: sample taken at primary tumor resection. Specimen: lung tumor tissue, collected at surgery. The receptors were sampled from a female donor with early-stage non-small cell lung cancer.

About this clonotype itself: The library was designed around alpha chains, so this beta chain is a stray read whose abundance carries little weight. J is TRBJ2-7 and V is TRBV11-1; 10 positions agree with TRBD2. Per germline, CDR1 SGHAT and CDR2 FQDESV (reference sequence). There are 15 residues in the CDR3. V lost 8 bases, J lost 1 base, and 8 bases stayed unmatched. The CDR3 region is CASGRKREGSYEQYF. The CDR3 bases are TGTGCCAGCGGCAGAAAGCGGGAGGGGTCCTACGAGCAGTACTTC.

This clonotype was seen ten or more times. The size of this beta chain means little, since it is a stray read in a library made for alpha chains. The chain recombines TRBV5-5 with TRBJ1-3, with 8 bases identical to TRBD1. Unmatched junction bases numbered 8, after V lost 4 bases and J lost 8 bases. Germline CDR1 is SGHKS and CDR2 is YYEKEE (reference sequence). The CDR3 is 14 amino acids. DNA for the CDR3: TGTGCCAGCAGCCTAGGACAGGGACGAGACACCATATATTTT. Translated, it gives CASSLGQGRDTIYF.

This clonotype is categorized as medium-sized. A library prepared for alpha chains yielded this beta chain as an off-target read; its size is of little meaning. V and J are TRBV7-6 and TRBJ2-6, with D unresolved. Germline assignment: CDR1 SGHVS and CDR2 FNYEAQ. Trimming pared 7 bases from V and 2 bases from J, leaving 12 bases between. The CDR3 length is 15 residues. In DNA form, the CDR3 reads TGTGCCAGCACCACCGGGCCGGCTGGGGCCAACGTCCTGACTTTC. Translating gives CASTTGPAGANVLTF.

This clonotype has a handful of counts. A library made for alpha chains picked up this beta chain off target, so its size means little. The chain couples TRBV11-1 to TRBJ1-1; TRBD1 is a possible D gene (6 bases). V gave up 1 base and J gave up 6 bases, with 9 bases separating them. Germline assignment: CDR1 SGHAT and CDR2 FQDESV (reference sequence). The CDR3 sequence is 13 residues long. The CDR3 sequence: CASSLGTAAEAFF. The CDR3 bases are TGTGCCAGCAGCTTAGGGACAGCGGCTGAAGCTTTCTTT.

Of note for this clonotype: A library prepared for alpha chains yielded this beta chain as an off-target read; its size is of little meaning. V is TRBV10-3 and J is TRBJ1-1; D is ambiguous. CDR3 size: 13 residues. V gave up 3 bases and J gave up 4 bases, with 9 bases separating them. Germline loops: CDR1 ENHRY, CDR2 SYGVKD. Written as DNA, the CDR3 is TGTGCCATCAGTGATCTGAGGGCCACTGAAGCTTTCTTT. Its protein product is CAISDLRATEAFF.

This clonotype was recorded at least ten times. This beta chain is a stray read from a library made for alpha chains; its abundance is not meaningful. The chain joins TRBV10-3 to TRBJ1-2; D gene uncertain. The CDR3 totals 13 residues. V was trimmed by 0 bases and J by 3 bases, leaving 5 bases between them. From germline, CDR1 is ENHRY and CDR2 SYGVKD. The chain's CDR3 is CAISESRDYGYTF. The DNA of the CDR3 is TGTGCCATCAGTGAGTCCCGGGACTATGGCTACACCTTC.

In its sample, this clonotype was seen a few times. This beta chain is a stray read from a library made for alpha chains; its abundance is not meaningful. CDR3 in DNA: TGTGCTAGTGGATCTAGCGGGAGCACAGATACGCAGTATTTT. This encodes CASGSSGSTDTQYF. The rearrangement joins TRBV12-5 to TRBJ2-3; 8 nucleotides match TRBD2. The CDR3 extends over 14 amino acids. Per the germline V gene, CDR1 is LGHNT and CDR2 is FRNRAP. J was trimmed by 0 bases and V by 6 bases; bases with no gene match: 2.

This clonotype showed up many times. Little can be read into the size of this beta chain, an off-target read in a library designed for alpha chains. The genes are TRBV28 and TRBJ2-7; D remains unclear. Germline V CDR1 and CDR2: MDHEN, SYDVKM. Trimming left V 7 bases short and J 0 bases short, with 10 bases between. This CDR3 is built from 13 residues. The CDR3 DNA is TGTGCCAGCATATTAGCTGGCTCCTACGAGCAGTACTTC. Protein product: CASILAGSYEQYF.

Points on this clonotype: Possible read error: a much larger clone is one base away. This beta chain is off target for a library built for alpha chains, so its abundance means little. This sequence joins TRBV20-1 and TRBJ2-7; D call uncertain. The CDR3 sequence is 14 residues long. Germline lookup yields CDR1 DFQATT and CDR2 SNEGSKA (reference sequence). The germline V and J ends were trimmed by 3 bases and 3 bases, with 15 bases remaining between them. In DNA, the CDR3 is TGCAGTGCTAGGTCCCCAGAGGTTGGCTACGAGCAGTACTTC. It yields the protein CSARSPEVGYEQYF.

In its sample, this clonotype ranks as medium-sized (0.01 to 0.1%). This beta chain turned up in a library designed for alpha chains; as an off-target read, its abundance says little. The J gene is TRBJ1-4, the V gene TRBV7-2, with D possibly being TRBD1 (5 bases). V lost 2 bases and J lost 5, with 12 bases in between. Germline values: CDR1 SGHTA, CDR2 FQGNSA. CDR3 size: 15 residues. The CDR3 here is CASSLTGPRNEKLFF. Written as DNA, the CDR3 is TGTGCCAGCAGCTTAACGGGGCCGCGAAATGAAAAACTGTTTTTT.

By share of the sample, this clonotype is large (0.1 to 1%). The library was built for alpha chains, so this beta chain is an off-target read and its size means little. CDR3 loop: CASSAGAPHEQFF. The CDR3 coding sequence is TGTGCCAGCAGCGCCGGCGCGCCCCATGAGCAGTTCTTC. This sequence joins TRBV11-2 and TRBJ2-1; no firm D call. Germline V lookup: CDR1 SGHAT, CDR2 FQNNGV. The germline V and J ends were trimmed by 5 bases and 8 bases, with 13 bases remaining between them. The length of the CDR3 is 13 residues.

At least ten counts were recorded for this clonotype. Because the library targeted alpha chains, this beta chain is an off-target read whose size means little. J is TRBJ2-5 and V is TRBV9, with D tentatively TRBD1 or TRBD2 (5 bases each). Trimming shortened V by 2 bases and J by 5 bases, and 16 bases separated the two germline ends. CDR3 size: 15 residues. Looked up from germline, CDR1 is SGDLS and CDR2 is YYNGEE. The chain's CDR3 is CASSVMGRLQETQYF. Written as DNA, the CDR3 is TGTGCCAGCAGCGTTATGGGACGCCTCCAGGAGACCCAGTACTTC.

With respect to this clonotype: Because this beta chain is a stray read in a library intended to capture alpha chains, its abundance should not be given much weight. V and J are TRBV11-2 and TRBJ2-3; 12 bases are a match to TRBD2. Germline CDR1 is SGHAT and CDR2 is FQNNGV. Losses at the gene ends were 4 bases for V and 4 bases for J; bases not matched to a gene: 15. The CDR3 runs to 19 residues. Here the CDR3 DNA reads TGTGCCAGCAGCTCAGGGGCTAGCGGGAGGGTACTCGGCGCAGATACGCAGTATTTT. Translating gives CASSSGASGRVLGADTQYF. The entire variable domain, with the rest obtained from reference TRBV11-2 and TRBJ2-3, is as follows: EAGVAQSPRYKIIEKRQSVAFWCNPISGHATLYWYQQILGQGPKLLIQFQNNGVVDDSQLPKDRFSAERLKGVDSTLKIQPAKLEDSAVYLCASSSGASGRVLGADTQYFGPGTRLTVL.

This clonotype showed up many times. For a library built for alpha chains, this beta chain is a stray read; little rests on its size. V and J are TRBV14 and TRBJ2-7, with D maybe TRBD1 (5 bases). Germline CDR1 reads SGHDN; CDR2 reads FVKESK. This CDR3 has 14 residues. The V and J ends lost 0 bases and 3 bases respectively, with 9 bases between them. In DNA, the CDR3 is TGTGCCAGCAGCCAAGAATCCGGACACTACGAGCAGTACTTC. Its translation is CASSQESGHYEQYF.

With respect to this clonotype: This beta chain represents an off-target read in a library built for alpha chains; its size is of limited meaning. The CDR3 bases are TGTGCCAGCATTGGGACAGGGAGATACATTCAGTACTTC. Its protein is CASIGTGRYIQYF. The chain is built from TRBV2 and TRBJ2-4, with TRBD1 identical over 9 bases. Germline assignment: CDR1 SNHLY and CDR2 FYNNEI. V lost 7 bases and J lost 8; bases outside the gene matches: 6. The CDR3 loop spans 13 amino acids. The whole variable domain, remainder taken from reference TRBV2 and TRBJ2-4, is EPEVTQTPSHQVTQMGQEVILRCVPISNHLYFYWYRQILGQKVEFLVSFYNNEISEKSEIFDDQFSVERPDGSNFTLKIRSTKLEDSAMYFCASIGTGRYIQYFGAGTRLSVL.

This clonotype has just a few counts. The library was prepared for alpha chains; this beta chain is a stray read, so its frequency means little. The rearrangement links TRBV6-5 to TRBJ2-1; 7 nucleotides agree with TRBD2. Germline CDR1 MNHEY, CDR2 SVGAGI. The V segment lost 5 bases and the J segment 4 bases; nucleotides outside the gene matches: 14. This CDR3 has 17 residues. In nucleotides, the CDR3 is TGTGCCAGCAGTGAGACCATGTCGGGAGGTGGGTACAATGAGCAGTTCTTC. Residues: CASSETMSGGGYNEQFF.

This clonotype has ten or more counts. This beta chain lies outside the target of a library built for alpha chains; its clone size means little. The V gene is TRBV28, the J gene TRBJ1-1, with D unclear. Germline loops: CDR1 MDHEN, CDR2 SYDVKM. The CDR3 consists of 13 residues. Trimming removed 7 bases from V and 0 bases from J, with 9 bases in between. CDR3 loop: CASKVEMNTEAFF. In nucleotides, the CDR3 is TGTGCCAGCAAAGTCGAGATGAACACTGAAGCTTTCTTT. Variable domain in full (rest from reference TRBV28 and TRBJ1-1): DVKVTQSSRYLVKRTGEKVFLECVQDMDHENMFWYRQDPGLGLRLIYFSYDVKMKEKGDIPEGYSVSREKKERFSLILESASTNQTSMYLCASKVEMNTEAFFGQGTRLTVV.

This clonotype is medium-sized in the sample. This beta chain is a stray read from a library made for alpha chains; its abundance is not meaningful. This chain joins TRBV24-1 and TRBJ2-7; no firm D call. Germline V gene sequence: CDR1 KGHDR, CDR2 SFDVKD. The CDR3 has 16 amino acids. The V end lost 4 bases, the J end lost 0 bases, and 15 bases lay between the germline ends. The CDR3 sequence is CATSDPRCPSSYEQYF. The CDR3 nucleotides read TGTGCCACCAGTGACCCGAGATGCCCGAGCTCCTACGAGCAGTACTTC.

This clonotype is medium-sized in the sample. The library was built for alpha chains, so this beta chain is an off-target read and its size means little. This chain connects TRBV4-1 to TRBJ1-5, with TRBD1 as a possible D gene (6 bases). The CDR3 has 17 residues. Trimming took 5 bases from V and 0 from J, leaving 17 bases between them. CDR1 and CDR2 from the germline V gene are MGHRA and YSYEKL. The DNA of the CDR3 is TGCGCCAGCAGCGCTCGCTACAGGGAATATAGCAATCAGCCCCAGCATTTT. Translating gives CASSARYREYSNQPQHF.

This clonotype was counted many times. The library was designed around alpha chains, so this beta chain is a stray read whose abundance carries little weight. This chain connects TRBV6-5 to TRBJ2-1; weak D call: TRBD2 (6 bases). Germline V gene lookup returns CDR1 MNHEY and CDR2 SVGAGI. CDR3 length equals 14 residues. The V gene lost 6 bases and the J gene lost 0 bases, with 9 bases spanning the gap. The CDR3 bases are TGTGCCAGCAGGCCGACTAGCTCCTACAATGAGCAGTTCTTC. It encodes CASRPTSSYNEQFF.

The sample holds many counts of this clonotype. Because the library targeted alpha chains, this beta chain is an off-target read whose size means little. This chain links TRBV3-1 with TRBJ1-1; TRBD1 is a possible D gene (6 bases). The CDR3 spans 14 residues. CDR1 LGHDT and CDR2 YNNKEL come from the germline V gene (reference sequence). V was pared by 4 bases and J by 1 base, with 10 bases between. CDR3 DNA sequence: TGTGCCAGCAGCCTTTCGACAGGGAACACTGAAGCTTTCTTT. Translating it yields CASSLSTGNTEAFF.

In its sample, this clonotype ranks as medium-sized. Within a library made for alpha chains, this beta chain is off target, and its count is uninformative. The chain is built from TRBV28 and TRBJ2-5; the D gene is possibly TRBD2 (5 bases). This CDR3 has 16 amino acids. Germline CDR1 reads MDHEN; CDR2 reads SYDVKM. With 3 bases removed from V and 2 bases from J, the gap between germline ends came to 16 bases. CDR3 region: CASSFGPGMRQETQYF. CDR3 nucleotides: TGTGCCAGCAGTTTCGGCCCGGGGATGCGTCAAGAGACCCAGTACTTC.

This clonotype has a count of ten or more. A library prepared for alpha chains yielded this beta chain as an off-target read; its size is of little meaning. The J gene is TRBJ1-1, the V gene TRBV6-1; D may be TRBD1 (5 bases). V lost 5 bases and J lost 4, with 17 bases in between. Germline V CDR1 and CDR2: MNHNS, SASEGT. The CDR3 has 15 amino acids. CDR3 residues: CASSPRPEGITEAFF. CDR3 nucleotide sequence: TGTGCCAGCAGTCCCCGGCCAGAGGGGATCACTGAAGCTTTCTTT.

The table lists this clonotype with many counts. This beta chain appears as a stray read in a library generated for alpha chains; its size is not informative. The chain carries TRBV27 and TRBJ1-6; tentatively, D is TRBD1 (6 bases). The CDR3 sequence is 13 residues long. V was shortened by 6 bases and J by 7 bases, with 10 bases between the two germline ends. Germline V gene data show CDR1 as MNHEY and CDR2 as SMNVEV (reference sequence). As DNA, the CDR3 is TGTGCCAGCAGACAGGGAGGGAATTCACCCCTCCACTTT. Its translation is CASRQGGNSPLHF.

This clonotype has ten or more counts. The size of this beta chain means little, since it is a stray read in a library made for alpha chains. DNA of the CDR3: TGCGCCAGCAGCCGAGACCCGAACGAGCCCCGGGAGCAGTACTTC. It translates to CASSRDPNEPREQYF. The J gene is TRBJ2-7, the V gene TRBV5-1; D gene unclear. From germline, CDR1 is SGHRS and CDR2 YFSETQ. The CDR3 sequence is 15 residues long. Between the trimmed V and J ends, which lost 4 bases and 7 bases, there was a span of 21 bases.